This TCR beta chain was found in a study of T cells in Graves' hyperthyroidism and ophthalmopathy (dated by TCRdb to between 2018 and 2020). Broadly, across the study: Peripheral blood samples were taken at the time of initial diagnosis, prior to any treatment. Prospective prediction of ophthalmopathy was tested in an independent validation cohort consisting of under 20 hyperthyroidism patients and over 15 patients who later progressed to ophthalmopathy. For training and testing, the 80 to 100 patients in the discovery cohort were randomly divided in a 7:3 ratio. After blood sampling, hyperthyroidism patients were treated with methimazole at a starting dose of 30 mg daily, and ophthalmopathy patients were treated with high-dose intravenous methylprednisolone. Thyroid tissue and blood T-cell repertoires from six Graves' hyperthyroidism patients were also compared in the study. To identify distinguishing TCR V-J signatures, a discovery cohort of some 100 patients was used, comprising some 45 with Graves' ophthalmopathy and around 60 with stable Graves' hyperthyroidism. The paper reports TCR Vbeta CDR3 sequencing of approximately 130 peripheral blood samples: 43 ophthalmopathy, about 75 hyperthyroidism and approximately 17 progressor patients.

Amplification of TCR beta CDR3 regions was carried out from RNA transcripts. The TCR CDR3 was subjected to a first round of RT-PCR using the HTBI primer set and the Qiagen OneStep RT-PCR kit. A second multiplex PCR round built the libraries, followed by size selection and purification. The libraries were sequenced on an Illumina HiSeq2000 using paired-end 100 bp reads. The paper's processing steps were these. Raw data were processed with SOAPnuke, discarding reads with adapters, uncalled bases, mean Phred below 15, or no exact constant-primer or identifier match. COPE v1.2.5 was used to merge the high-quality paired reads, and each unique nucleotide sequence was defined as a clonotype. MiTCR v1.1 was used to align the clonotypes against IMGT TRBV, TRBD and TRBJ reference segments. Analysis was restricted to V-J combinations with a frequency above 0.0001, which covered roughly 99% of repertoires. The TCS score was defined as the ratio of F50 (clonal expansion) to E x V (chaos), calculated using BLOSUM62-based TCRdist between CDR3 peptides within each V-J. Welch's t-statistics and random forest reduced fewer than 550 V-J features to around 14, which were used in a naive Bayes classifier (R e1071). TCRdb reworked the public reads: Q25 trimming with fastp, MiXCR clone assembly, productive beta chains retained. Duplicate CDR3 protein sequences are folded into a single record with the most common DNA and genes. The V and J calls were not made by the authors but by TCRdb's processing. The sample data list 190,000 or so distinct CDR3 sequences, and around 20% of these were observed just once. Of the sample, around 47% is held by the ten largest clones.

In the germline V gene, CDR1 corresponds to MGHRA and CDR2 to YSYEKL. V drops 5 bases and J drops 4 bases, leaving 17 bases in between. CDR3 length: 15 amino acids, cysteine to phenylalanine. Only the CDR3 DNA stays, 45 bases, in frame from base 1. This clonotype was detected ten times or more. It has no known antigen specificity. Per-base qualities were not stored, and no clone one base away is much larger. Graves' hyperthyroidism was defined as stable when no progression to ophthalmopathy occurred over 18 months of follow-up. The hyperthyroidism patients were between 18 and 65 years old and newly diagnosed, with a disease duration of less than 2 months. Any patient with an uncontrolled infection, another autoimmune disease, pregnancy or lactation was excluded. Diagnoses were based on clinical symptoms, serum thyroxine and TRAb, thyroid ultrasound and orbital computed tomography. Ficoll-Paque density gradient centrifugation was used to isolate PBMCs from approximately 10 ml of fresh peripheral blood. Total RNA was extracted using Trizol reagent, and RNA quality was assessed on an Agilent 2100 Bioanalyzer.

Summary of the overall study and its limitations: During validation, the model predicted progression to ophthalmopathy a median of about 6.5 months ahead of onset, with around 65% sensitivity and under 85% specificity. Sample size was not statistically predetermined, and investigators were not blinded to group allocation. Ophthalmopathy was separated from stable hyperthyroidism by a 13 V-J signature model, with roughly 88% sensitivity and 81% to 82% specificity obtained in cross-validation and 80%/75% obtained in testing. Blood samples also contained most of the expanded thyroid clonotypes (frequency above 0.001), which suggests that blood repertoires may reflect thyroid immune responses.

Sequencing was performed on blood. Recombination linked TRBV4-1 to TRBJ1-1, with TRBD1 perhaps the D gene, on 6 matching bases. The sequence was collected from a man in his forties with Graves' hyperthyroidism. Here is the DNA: TGCGCCAGCAGCTACTTGAGCAGGGGTGGCACTGAAGCTTTCTTT. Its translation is CASSYLSRGGTEAFF.